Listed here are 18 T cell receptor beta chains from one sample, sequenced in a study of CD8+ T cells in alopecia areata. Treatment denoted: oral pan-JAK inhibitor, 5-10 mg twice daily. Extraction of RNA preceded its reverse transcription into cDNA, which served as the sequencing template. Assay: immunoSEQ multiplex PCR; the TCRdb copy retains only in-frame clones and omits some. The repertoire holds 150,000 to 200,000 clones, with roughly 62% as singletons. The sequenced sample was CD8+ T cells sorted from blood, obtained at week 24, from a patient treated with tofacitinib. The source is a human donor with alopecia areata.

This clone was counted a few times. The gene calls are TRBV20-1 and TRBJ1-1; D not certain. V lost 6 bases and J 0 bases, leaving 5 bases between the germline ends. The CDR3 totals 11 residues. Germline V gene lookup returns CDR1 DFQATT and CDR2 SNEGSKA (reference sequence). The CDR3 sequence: CSASMNTEAFF. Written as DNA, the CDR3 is TGCAGTGCAAGCATGAACACTGAAGCTTTCTTT.

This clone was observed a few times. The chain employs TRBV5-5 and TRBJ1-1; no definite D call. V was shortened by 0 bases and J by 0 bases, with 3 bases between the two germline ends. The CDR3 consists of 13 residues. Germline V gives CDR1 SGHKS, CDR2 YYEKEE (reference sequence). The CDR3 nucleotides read TGTGCCAGCAGCTTGGTTATGAACACTGAAGCTTTCTTT. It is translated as CASSLVMNTEAFF.

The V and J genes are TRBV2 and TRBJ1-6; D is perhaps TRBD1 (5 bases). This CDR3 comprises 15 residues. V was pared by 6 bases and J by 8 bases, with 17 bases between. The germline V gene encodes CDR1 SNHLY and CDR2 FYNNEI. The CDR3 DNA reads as TGTGCCAGCAGAGTCAGGGTTCCGACGGATTCACCCCTCCACTTT. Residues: CASRVRVPTDSPLHF.

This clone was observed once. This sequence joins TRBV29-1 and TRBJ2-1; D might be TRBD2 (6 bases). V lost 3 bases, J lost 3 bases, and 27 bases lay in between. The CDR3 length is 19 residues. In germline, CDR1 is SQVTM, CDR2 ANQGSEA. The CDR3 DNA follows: TGCAGCGTTGATTTTGTGGCCCAAAGTACGGGGGAACTCTACAATGAGCAGTTCTTC. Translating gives CSVDFVAQSTGELYNEQFF.

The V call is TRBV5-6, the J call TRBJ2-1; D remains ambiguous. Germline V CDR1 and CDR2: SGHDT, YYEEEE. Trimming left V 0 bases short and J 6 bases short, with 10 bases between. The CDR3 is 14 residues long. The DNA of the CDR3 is TGTGCCAGCAGCTTGGGAACAGCTTTCAATGAGCAGTTCTTC. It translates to CASSLGTAFNEQFF.

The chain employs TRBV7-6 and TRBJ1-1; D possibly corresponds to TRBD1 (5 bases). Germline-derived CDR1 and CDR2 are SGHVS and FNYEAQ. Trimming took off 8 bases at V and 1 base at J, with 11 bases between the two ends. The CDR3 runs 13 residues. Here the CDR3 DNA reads TGTGCCAGCGGGGCGCCCGAGAACACTGAAGCTTTCTTT. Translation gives CASGAPENTEAFF. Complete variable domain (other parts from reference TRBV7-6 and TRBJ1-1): GAGVSQSPRYKVTKRGQDVALRCDPISGHVSLYWYRQALGQGPEFLTYFNYEAQQDKSGLPNDRFSAERPEGSISTLTIQRTEQRDSAMYRCASGAPENTEAFFGQGTRLTVV.

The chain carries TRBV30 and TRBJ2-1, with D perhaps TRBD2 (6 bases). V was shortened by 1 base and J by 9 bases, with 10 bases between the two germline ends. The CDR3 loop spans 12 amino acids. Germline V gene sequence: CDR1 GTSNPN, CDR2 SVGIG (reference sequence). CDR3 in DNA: TGTGCCTGGAGTGGGCCTAGCGTTGAGCAGTTCTTC. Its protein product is CAWSGPSVEQFF.

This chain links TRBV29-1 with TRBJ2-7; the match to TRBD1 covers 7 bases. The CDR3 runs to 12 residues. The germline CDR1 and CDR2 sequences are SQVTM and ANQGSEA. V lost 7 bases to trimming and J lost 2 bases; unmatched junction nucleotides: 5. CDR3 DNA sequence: TGCAGCGCCGGCGGACAGGCCTACGAGCAGTACTTC. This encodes CSAGGQAYEQYF.

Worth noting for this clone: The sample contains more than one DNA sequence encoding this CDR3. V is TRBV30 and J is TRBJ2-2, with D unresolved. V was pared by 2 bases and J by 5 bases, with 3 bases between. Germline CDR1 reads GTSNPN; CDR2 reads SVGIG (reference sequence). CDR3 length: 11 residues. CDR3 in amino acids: CAWSSTGELFF. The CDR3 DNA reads TGTGCCTGGAGTTCGACCGGGGAGCTGTTTTTT.

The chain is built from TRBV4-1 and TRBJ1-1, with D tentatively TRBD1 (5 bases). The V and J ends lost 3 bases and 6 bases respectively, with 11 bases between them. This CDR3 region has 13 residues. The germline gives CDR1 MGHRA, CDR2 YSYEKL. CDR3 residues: CASSHTGLAEAFF. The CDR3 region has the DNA TGCGCCAGCAGCCACACAGGTTTGGCTGAAGCTTTCTTT.

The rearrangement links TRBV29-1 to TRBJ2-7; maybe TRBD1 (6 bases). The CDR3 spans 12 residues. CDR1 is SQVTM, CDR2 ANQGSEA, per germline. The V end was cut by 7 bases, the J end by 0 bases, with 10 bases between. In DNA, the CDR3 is TGCAGCGCGACAGGAAGCTCCTACGAGCAGTACTTC. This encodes CSATGSSYEQYF.

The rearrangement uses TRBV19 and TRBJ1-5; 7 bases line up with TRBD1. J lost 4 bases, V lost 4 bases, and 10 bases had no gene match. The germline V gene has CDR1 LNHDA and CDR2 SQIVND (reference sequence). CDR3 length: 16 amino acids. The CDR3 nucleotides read TGTGCCAGTAGTAGTCGGGAGGGGGCTCTGAATCAGCCCCAGCATTTT. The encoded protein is CASSSREGALNQPQHF.

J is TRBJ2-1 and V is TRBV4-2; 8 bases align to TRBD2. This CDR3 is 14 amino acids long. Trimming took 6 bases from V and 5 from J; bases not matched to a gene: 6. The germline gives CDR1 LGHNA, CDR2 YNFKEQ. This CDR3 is CASRPGGANNEQFF. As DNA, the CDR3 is TGTGCCAGCAGGCCCGGGGGGGCCAACAATGAGCAGTTCTTC.

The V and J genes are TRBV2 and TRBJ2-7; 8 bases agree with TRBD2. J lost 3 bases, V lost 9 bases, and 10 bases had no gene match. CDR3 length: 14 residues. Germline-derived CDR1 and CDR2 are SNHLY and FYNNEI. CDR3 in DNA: TGTGCCAGTTTAAGGACTAGCCCCAACTACGAGCAGTACTTC. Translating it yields CASLRTSPNYEQYF.

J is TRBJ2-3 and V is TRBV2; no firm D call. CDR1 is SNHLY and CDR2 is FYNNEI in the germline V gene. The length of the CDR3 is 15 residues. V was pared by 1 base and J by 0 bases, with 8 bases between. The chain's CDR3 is CASSEVLGSTDTQYF. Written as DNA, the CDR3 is TGTGCCAGCAGTGAAGTGCTCGGAAGCACAGATACGCAGTATTTT.

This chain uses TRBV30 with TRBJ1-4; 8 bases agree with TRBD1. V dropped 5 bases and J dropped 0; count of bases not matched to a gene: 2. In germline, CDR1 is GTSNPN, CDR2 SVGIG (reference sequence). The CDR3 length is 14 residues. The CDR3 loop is CAWGQGATNEKLFF. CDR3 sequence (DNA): TGTGCCTGGGGACAGGGAGCAACTAATGAAAAACTGTTTTTT.

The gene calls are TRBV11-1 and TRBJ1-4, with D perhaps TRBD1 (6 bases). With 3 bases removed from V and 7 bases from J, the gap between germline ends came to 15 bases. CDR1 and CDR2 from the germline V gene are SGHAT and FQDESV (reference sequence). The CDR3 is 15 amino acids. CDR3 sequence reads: CASSFRDTGGEKLFF. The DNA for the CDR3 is TGTGCCAGCAGCTTTCGGGACACCGGTGGTGAAAAACTGTTTTTT.

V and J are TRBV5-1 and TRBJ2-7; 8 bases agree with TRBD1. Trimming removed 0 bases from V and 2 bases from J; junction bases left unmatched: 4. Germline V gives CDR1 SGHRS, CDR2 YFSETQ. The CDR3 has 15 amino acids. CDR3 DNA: TGCGCCAGCAGCTTGGGGACAGGGATAGCCTACGAGCAGTACTTC. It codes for CASSLGTGIAYEQYF.